This TCR beta chain was recorded in a study of naive and memory T cell subsets. The CDR3 covers 11 residues. V lost 6 bases and J 6 bases, leaving 8 bases between the germline ends. Germline CDR1 MDHEN, CDR2 SYDVKM. This clonotype was seen repeatedly, ten times or more. Its antigen remains unidentified. Study results and limitations: RNA-based TCR counts may shift with T cell activation and differentiation. Diversity fell and Gini index rose from naive through CM, EM, EMRA. Possibly reflecting memory cells re-expressing CD45RA, a few larger clonotypes occurred in naive repertoires, especially CD8.

An equimolar mix of two oligonucleotides served as the beta constant-region primer for TRBC1 and TRBC2. The ligated cDNA underwent four PCR rounds using SP2 and nested alpha and beta constant-region primers. TCRdb reanalysed the UMI-ligation and nested PCR reads using MiXCR and keeps one entry per CDR3 protein. This table holds tens of thousands of distinct CDR3 sequences, 10% to 12% found once. This TCR derives from a human donor in good health. The V and J genes are TRBV28 and TRBJ2-5; D call uncertain. Material: naive CD4+ T cells from blood. The CDR3 loop reads CASSPRQTQYF. For the CDR3, the DNA is TGTGCCAGCAGCCCGCGTCAGACCCAGTACTTC. Drawing the rest from reference TRBV28 and TRBJ2-5, the complete variable domain is DVKVTQSSRYLVKRTGEKVFLECVQDMDHENMFWYRQDPGLGLRLIYFSYDVKMKEKGDIPEGYSVSREKKERFSLILESASTNQTSMYLCASSPRQTQYFGPGTRLLVL.